These 31 T cell receptor beta chains originate from one sample sequenced in a study of regulatory T cells in long-lasting Graves disease. Regarding time point: newly diagnosed GD, antithyroid drugs for less than 3 months. Following extraction of RNA from PBMCs, that RNA was used to make the TCR library. Arm-PCR of CDR3 regions with iRepertoire HTBI primers generated TCR beta libraries. MiXCR was run by TCRdb on the multiplex PCR reads, yielding one entry per CDR3 protein. The data contain about 620,000 distinct CDR3 sequences, 15% to 20% of them seen just once; the ten biggest clones take up roughly 18%. The sample was also reused in another study, on T cells in Graves' hyperthyroidism and ophthalmopathy.

The sequences come from peripheral blood mononuclear cells (PBMCs), collected at new diagnosis, from a patient treated with antithyroid drugs. All receptors come from a woman aged 25 to 45 with Graves disease.

The chain has TRBV7-6 and TRBJ2-5; weak D call: TRBD2 (5 bases). The CDR3 is made up of 15 amino acids. Trimming removed 7 bases at V and 2 bases at J, with 17 bases between. CDR1 and CDR2 (germline): SGHVS, FNYEAQ. In DNA, the CDR3 is TGTGCCAGCAAAGGACTTGGGTTGGGGCAAGAGACCCAGTACTTC. Residues: CASKGLGLGQETQYF.

This clonotype was seen many times. V is TRBV20-1 and J is TRBJ2-1; possibly TRBD2 for D (7 bases). Trimming stripped 0 bases from V and 9 bases from J, with 24 bases between. CDR3 length: 17 residues. Germline CDR1 reads DFQATT; CDR2 reads SNEGSKA (reference sequence). CDR3 bases: TGCAGTGCTAGAGATCCTAGCGGAGCGGATCCCAGGGGTGAGCAGTTCTTC. This sequence encodes CSARDPSGADPRGEQFF.

This clonotype was detected only a few times. The chain joins TRBV18 to TRBJ1-2; TRBD1 matches 8 bases. Germline CDR1 KGHSH, CDR2 LQKENI. V shed 2 bases, J shed 4 bases, and the junction held 6 bases outside the gene matches. The CDR3 has 15 residues. DNA for the CDR3: TGTGCCAGCTCACCAAGTCCACAGGGGGGCTATGGCTACACCTTC. Its protein is CASSPSPQGGYGYTF.

This clonotype was seen ten or more times. The chain recombines TRBV29-1 with TRBJ2-7; 8 nucleotides align to TRBD1. The germline V gene encodes CDR1 SQVTM and CDR2 ANQGSEA. The CDR3 is 14 residues long. V lost 5 bases, J lost 3 bases, and 9 bases stayed unmatched. CDR3 sequence: CSVKGQGSGYEQYF. CDR3 DNA sequence: TGCAGCGTTAAAGGACAGGGAAGCGGCTACGAGCAGTACTTC.

The chain employs TRBV9 and TRBJ2-1, with D perhaps TRBD1 or TRBD2 (5 bases each). The V and J ends lost 3 bases and 7 bases respectively, with 20 bases between them. The CDR3 loop spans 16 amino acids. CDR1 and CDR2 (germline): SGDLS, YYNGEE. CDR3 sequence reads: CASSEMGTAVGNEQFF. The CDR3 DNA sequence: TGTGCCAGCAGCGAAATGGGGACCGCGGTCGGGAATGAGCAGTTCTTC.

This clonotype was observed a single time. V is TRBV5-1 and J is TRBJ2-7; no clear D. From germline, CDR1 is SGHRS and CDR2 YFSETQ. The CDR3 is 13 residues long. V dropped 0 bases and J dropped 6 bases, with 10 bases sitting between them. CDR3 DNA sequence: TGCGCCAGCAGCTTGGAGCCCCAGACCGAGCAGTACTTC. As protein: CASSLEPQTEQYF.

This clonotype was detected many times. The DNA of the CDR3 is TGCAGTGTACCACGGGAGGGGGGAGTCGGAGGCGAGCAGTACTTC. As protein: CSVPREGGVGGEQYF. The chain uses TRBV20-1 and TRBJ2-7, with 8 bases matching TRBD2. The length of the CDR3 is 15 residues. V was clipped by 7 bases and J by 6 bases; unmatched bases: 17. Germline-derived CDR1 and CDR2 are DFQATT and SNEGSKA (reference sequence).

This clonotype was observed a few times. One base away lies a much larger clone, so this may be a sequencing read error. This rearrangement joins TRBV6-1 to TRBJ2-7; D tentatively reads TRBD1 or TRBD2 (6 bases each). Per germline, CDR1 MNHNS and CDR2 SASEGT. The V gene lost 7 bases and the J gene lost 3 bases, with 7 bases spanning the gap. There are 11 residues in the CDR3. The CDR3 nucleotides read TGTGCCAGCAAGGGGGGCTACGAGCAGTACTTC. Amino acid sequence: CASKGGYEQYF.

This clonotype appeared a single time. The V call is TRBV10-3, the J call TRBJ2-2; no clear D. Looked up from germline, CDR1 is ENHRY and CDR2 is SYGVKD. This CDR3 has 13 residues. V lost 3 bases and J 8 bases, leaving 10 bases between the germline ends. The CDR3 spells CAISESGLGELFF. DNA of the CDR3: TGTGCCATCAGTGAAAGTGGTCTGGGGGAGCTGTTTTTT.

This sequence joins TRBV18 and TRBJ2-3; 10 nucleotides line up with TRBD1. The V and J ends lost 3 bases and 2 bases, in that order; junction bases with no gene match: 2. The germline V gene encodes CDR1 KGHSH and CDR2 LQKENI. CDR3 length: 15 residues. The CDR3 loop is CASSPTGGLTDTQYF. CDR3 nucleotide sequence: TGTGCCAGCTCACCGACAGGGGGCCTCACAGATACGCAGTATTTT.

The sample holds a few counts of this clonotype. The CDR3 DNA sequence: TGTGCCAGCAGCCGTTTTAGGGGGGGCGACGAGCAGTACTTC. This sequence encodes CASSRFRGGDEQYF. The chain joins TRBV3-1 to TRBJ2-7; tentatively, D is TRBD2 (7 bases). Germline V gene sequence: CDR1 LGHDT, CDR2 YNNKEL (reference sequence). The CDR3 sequence is 14 residues long. Trimming removed 4 bases at V and 5 bases at J, with 15 bases between.

There are a few counts of this clonotype. The chain recombines TRBV20-1 with TRBJ2-7; the D call may be TRBD1 or TRBD2 (6 bases each). Germline loops: CDR1 DFQATT, CDR2 SNEGSKA (reference sequence). The V end lost 1 base, the J end lost 3 bases, and 16 bases lay between the germline ends. The CDR3 spans 15 residues. The CDR3 DNA reads as TGCAGTGCTAGAGGGGGAGGTGGGGGCGACTACGAGCAGTACTTC. It translates to CSARGGGGGDYEQYF.

In regard to this clonotype: A single base separates this from a much larger clone, so it may be a read error. In DNA form, the CDR3 reads TGTGCCAGCAGACGGACAGCTATTAATGAAAAACTGTTTTTT. Translating it yields CASRRTAINEKLFF. The chain links TRBV28 to TRBJ1-4, with D perhaps TRBD1 (6 bases). This CDR3 is 14 amino acids long. CDR1 and CDR2 from the germline V gene are MDHEN and SYDVKM. Trimming took 6 bases from V and 4 from J, leaving 12 bases between them.

The V gene is TRBV27, the J gene TRBJ2-7; TRBD1 matches 9 bases. The CDR3 consists of 17 residues. J gave up 4 bases and V 3 bases, and 13 bases lay outside the gene matches. The V gene's germline CDR1 is MNHEY and CDR2 SMNVEV (reference sequence). The CDR3 is CASSFSEMTGGLYEQYF. DNA of the CDR3: TGTGCCAGCAGTTTTTCCGAAATGACAGGGGGTTTGTACGAGCAGTACTTC.

In its sample, this clonotype was seen a few times. The chain couples TRBV2 to TRBJ2-3, with D unclear. There are 12 residues in the CDR3. With 6 bases removed from V and 6 bases from J, the gap between germline ends came to 10 bases. The germline CDR1 and CDR2 sequences are SNHLY and FYNNEI. As DNA, the CDR3 is TGTGCCAGCAGGCCAGTAGGGGATACGCAGTATTTT. It is translated as CASRPVGDTQYF.

The CDR3 region is CASSPEGPDTQYF. The CDR3 DNA sequence: TGTGCCAGCAGCCCGGAAGGGCCAGATACGCAGTATTTT. The V call is TRBV7-3, the J call TRBJ2-3; D is ambiguous. Germline lookup yields CDR1 SGHTA and CDR2 FQGTGA. V was trimmed by 5 bases and J by 4 bases, leaving 10 bases between them. There are 13 residues in the CDR3. Using reference TRBV7-3 and TRBJ2-3 for the parts outside the CDR3, the full variable domain is GAGVSQTPSNKVTEKGKYVELRCDPISGHTALYWYRQSLGQGPEFLIYFQGTGAADDSGLPNDRFFAVRPEGSVSTLKIQRTERGDSAVYLCASSPEGPDTQYFGPGTRLTVL.

Ten or more counts support this clonotype. This chain joins TRBV20-1 and TRBJ2-3; the D is unclear. Looked up from germline, CDR1 is DFQATT and CDR2 is SNEGSKA (reference sequence). V was shortened by 3 bases and J by 1 base, with 11 bases between the two germline ends. The CDR3 extends over 14 amino acids. CDR3 protein: CSASMALRTDTQYF. Here the CDR3 DNA reads TGCAGTGCTAGTATGGCGCTTCGCACAGATACGCAGTATTTT.

This clonotype was seen a handful of times. CDR3 sequence reads: CASSPHQGRSYEQYF. CDR3 DNA: TGTGCCAGCAGTCCACATCAAGGTCGCTCCTACGAGCAGTACTTC. The rearrangement links TRBV27 to TRBJ2-7; no reliable D call. The CDR3 has 15 amino acids. V was cut by 5 bases and J by 0 bases, with 14 bases left in between. Germline V gene data show CDR1 as MNHEY and CDR2 as SMNVEV (reference sequence).

This clonotype occurred many times. This chain joins TRBV11-1 and TRBJ2-2, with D perhaps matching TRBD1 (6 bases). Germline assignment: CDR1 SGHAT and CDR2 FQDESV (reference sequence). Trimming left V 7 bases short and J 3 bases short, with 12 bases between. The length of the CDR3 is 14 residues. The CDR3 region is CASTMTGYTGELFF. The CDR3 nucleotides are TGTGCCAGCACCATGACAGGTTACACCGGGGAGCTGTTTTTT.

This clonotype was seen a few times. The V gene is TRBV2, the J gene TRBJ1-2; 7 nucleotides line up with TRBD1. Trimming at V came to 7 bases and at J to 5 bases, leaving 7 bases not matched to a gene. The CDR3 consists of 13 residues. CDR1 is SNHLY and CDR2 is FYNNEI in the germline V gene. CDR3 in amino acids: CASTAGQKYGYTF. DNA of the CDR3: TGTGCCAGCACTGCGGGACAGAAATATGGCTACACCTTC.

This clonotype appeared a few times. This chain joins TRBV9 and TRBJ1-2; TRBD1 matches 7 bases. CDR1 and CDR2 (germline): SGDLS, YYNGEE. This CDR3 has 14 amino acids. The junction had 2 bases not matched to a gene; V was cut back by 0 bases and J by 3 bases. In DNA form, the CDR3 reads TGTGCCAGCAGCGTAGTGCAGGGGGACTATGGCTACACCTTC. Its protein is CASSVVQGDYGYTF.

This clonotype was counted at least ten times. This rearrangement joins TRBV2 to TRBJ2-1, with 7 bases identical to TRBD2. V trimming: 5 bases; J trimming: 7 bases; junction bases outside the gene matches: 2. Looked up from germline, CDR1 is SNHLY and CDR2 is FYNNEI. CDR3 length: 12 residues. The DNA for the CDR3 is TGTGCCAGCAGTCGGCGGGAGAATGAGCAGTTCTTC. This encodes CASSRRENEQFF.

A remark on this clonotype: The germline gene is not matched at one end of the junction; a read error may be the cause. This chain connects TRBV2 to TRBJ2-7; D not certain. Germline-derived CDR1 and CDR2 are SNHLY and FYNNEI. This CDR3 comprises 13 residues. The DNA for the CDR3 is TGTGCCAGCAGCGAAGACTCCCCCCACGAGCAGTACTTC. Translation gives CASSEDSPHEQYF.

This clonotype was detected many times. The chain employs TRBV12-3 or TRBV12-4 and TRBJ1-4; D gene ambiguous. This CDR3 spans 14 amino acids. Trimming pared 3 bases from V and 8 bases from J, leaving 13 bases between. As DNA, the CDR3 is TGTGCCAGCAGTTTGTACAGCTCAACCGAAAAACTGTTTTTT. Protein: CASSLYSSTEKLFF.

To note about this clonotype: This clone may be a read error of a much larger clone one base away. The gene calls are TRBV2 and TRBJ2-2; no definite D call. V dropped 8 bases and J dropped 7 bases, with 14 bases sitting between them. The CDR3 extends over 13 amino acids. CDR1 and CDR2 from the germline V gene are SNHLY and FYNNEI. CDR3 sequence: CASPSERSGELFF. CDR3 DNA sequence: TGTGCCAGCCCTTCGGAACGAAGCGGGGAGCTGTTTTTT.

The chain couples TRBV3-1 to TRBJ2-7, with TRBD2 matching over 8 bases. J was trimmed by 7 bases and V by 4 bases; bases with no gene match: 12. The CDR3 runs to 15 residues. Germline CDR1 LGHDT, CDR2 YNNKEL (reference sequence). This CDR3 reads CASSLGGGVAGEQYF. The CDR3 DNA reads as TGTGCCAGCAGCCTTGGGGGTGGAGTAGCGGGAGAGCAGTACTTC.

The chain joins TRBV27 to TRBJ1-4; no reliable D call. This CDR3 contains 14 residues. Trimming pared 4 bases from V and 7 bases from J, leaving 13 bases between. CDR1 and CDR2 (germline): MNHEY, SMNVEV (reference sequence). CDR3 in amino acids: CASSSPLSGEKLFF. The CDR3 DNA reads as TGTGCCAGCAGTTCGCCCCTATCGGGTGAAAAACTGTTTTTT.

This clonotype occurred a few times. The chain carries TRBV20-1 and TRBJ1-2, with 7 bases fitting TRBD1. The CDR3 length is 11 residues. V trimming: 5 bases; J trimming: 8 bases; junction bases outside the gene matches: 5. The germline CDR1 and CDR2 sequences are DFQATT and SNEGSKA (reference sequence). CDR3 nucleotides: TGCAGTGCTCCGACAGGGACCGGCTACACCTTC. Translation: CSAPTGTGYTF.

The rearrangement links TRBV28 to TRBJ2-2, with D unresolved. The CDR3 is made up of 14 amino acids. CDR1 MDHEN and CDR2 SYDVKM come from the germline V gene. The V and J ends lost 8 bases and 1 base respectively, with 11 bases between them. CDR3 coding DNA: TGTGCCAGCTGTTACCAACAGAACACCGGGGAGCTGTTTTTT. Amino acids: CASCYQQNTGELFF.

This clonotype was recorded at least ten times. The chain joins TRBV12-3 or TRBV12-4 to TRBJ2-4; D is unclear. Trimming pared 8 bases from V and 4 bases from J, leaving 15 bases between. This CDR3 contains 14 residues. CDR3 bases: TGTGCCAGCGAATCGAACTTGAGGAAAAACATTCAGTACTTC. Protein product: CASESNLRKNIQYF.

This clonotype was recorded many times. V and J are TRBV12-3 or TRBV12-4 and TRBJ2-1; D unresolved. The CDR3 has 14 residues. The ends were cut back, 7 bases at V and 1 base at J, with 11 bases in the middle. The CDR3 coding sequence is TGTGCCAGCATCAACCCACGATCCTACAATGAGCAGTTCTTC. Amino acids: CASINPRSYNEQFF.